These 18 T cell receptor beta chains came from one sample sequenced in a study of T cells in Graves' hyperthyroidism and ophthalmopathy (dated by TCRdb to the late 2010s). Receptor amplification or capture employed multiplex PCR. Sequencing relied on an Illumina HiSeq 2000. TCR beta CDR3 regions were amplified from RNA transcripts. The TCR CDR3 was subjected to a first round of RT-PCR using the HTBI primer set and the Qiagen OneStep RT-PCR kit. TCRdb applied fastp at Q25 and MiXCR to the public reads, then kept only in-frame beta chains. Under each unique CDR3 protein, matching rows form one entry showing the most common genes and DNA. For this sample the table gives approximately 400,000 distinct CDR3 sequences, of which approximately 18% were detected only once. The ten largest clones capture about 38% of the sample. Specimen: blood. These receptor sequences come from a man younger than 35 with Graves' ophthalmopathy.

This chain links TRBV10-3 with TRBJ1-3; TRBD1 is a possible D gene (6 bases). CDR1 and CDR2 from the germline V gene are ENHRY and SYGVKD. V was shortened by 4 bases and J by 4 bases, with 11 bases between the two germline ends. CDR3 size: 14 residues. The CDR3 protein is CAISVRGPGNTIYF. Written as DNA, the CDR3 is TGTGCCATCAGTGTTCGGGGGCCAGGAAACACCATATATTTT.

This clonotype has ten or more counts. The chain recombines TRBV3-1 with TRBJ1-4; D not certain. This CDR3 comprises 13 residues. Germline V CDR1 and CDR2: LGHDT, YNNKEL (reference sequence). The germline V and J ends were trimmed by 4 bases and 1 base, with 4 bases remaining between them. CDR3 sequence: CASSPGTNEKLFF. CDR3 nucleotides: TGTGCCAGCAGCCCCGGAACTAATGAAAAACTGTTTTTT.

This clonotype was seen repeatedly, ten times or more. The chain uses TRBV12-3 or TRBV12-4 and TRBJ1-1, with no clear D. CDR3 size: 11 residues. The V end lost 1 base, the J end lost 6 bases, and 3 bases lay between the germline ends. CDR3 amino acids: CASSLESEAFF. CDR3 bases: TGTGCCAGCAGTTTAGAGTCTGAAGCTTTCTTT.

The table lists this clonotype with many counts. This rearrangement joins TRBV27 to TRBJ1-1, with D tentatively TRBD1 (5 bases). The germline gives CDR1 MNHEY, CDR2 SMNVEV (reference sequence). The length of the CDR3 is 14 residues. The V end was cut by 3 bases, the J end by 4 bases, with 12 bases between. The CDR3 spells CASSFDRGSTEAFF. In DNA form, the CDR3 reads TGTGCCAGCAGTTTCGATCGGGGGTCCACTGAAGCTTTCTTT.

This clonotype was seen ten or more times. This chain uses TRBV11-2 with TRBJ2-5, with D perhaps matching TRBD2 (6 bases). The CDR3 is 15 amino acids. The germline V and J ends were trimmed by 0 bases and 4 bases, with 12 bases remaining between them. Germline V lookup: CDR1 SGHAT, CDR2 FQNNGV. The CDR3, as DNA: TGTGCCAGCAGCTTAGATCAAAGGCGGGGAGAGACCCAGTACTTC. It specifies CASSLDQRRGETQYF.

This clonotype appeared a few times. The gene calls are TRBV28 and TRBJ2-1, with TRBD2 as a possible D gene (6 bases). Trimming removed 7 bases from V and 4 bases from J, with 14 bases in between. Germline lookup yields CDR1 MDHEN and CDR2 SYDVKM. This CDR3 has 14 residues. The DNA for the CDR3 is TGTGCCAGCACCCCTGGGGGGTATTACAATGAGCAGTTCTTC. It codes for CASTPGGYYNEQFF.

The chain is built from TRBV5-1 and TRBJ1-5, with 10 bases aligning to TRBD1. The CDR3 loop spans 16 amino acids. The germline gives CDR1 SGHRS, CDR2 YFSETQ. The junction had 7 bases not matched to a gene; V was cut back by 0 bases and J by 7 bases. For the CDR3, the DNA is TGCGCCAGCAGCTTGGGCCCGGGGACAGGGGTGCAGCCCCAGCATTTT. This encodes CASSLGPGTGVQPQHF.

A few counts support this clonotype. This rearrangement joins TRBV5-6 to TRBJ1-5; D uncertain. V was cut by 4 bases and J by 0 bases, with 11 bases left in between. From germline, CDR1 is SGHDT and CDR2 YYEEEE. The CDR3 is 15 residues long. The CDR3 loop is CASSDDWNSNQPQHF. The DNA for the CDR3 is TGTGCCAGCAGCGATGACTGGAATAGCAATCAGCCCCAGCATTTT.

The chain's CDR3 is CASSAGTPLETQYF. Here the CDR3 DNA reads TGTGCCAGCAGCGCCGGGACCCCGTTAGAGACCCAGTACTTC. The chain employs TRBV9 and TRBJ2-5, with D perhaps matching TRBD1 or TRBD2 (5 bases each). This CDR3 has 14 residues. Germline V gene sequence: CDR1 SGDLS, CDR2 YYNGEE. V dropped 3 bases and J dropped 4 bases, with 13 bases sitting between them.

This clonotype came up many times. V and J are TRBV5-1 and TRBJ1-1, with D perhaps matching TRBD1 (5 bases). Looked up from germline, CDR1 is SGHRS and CDR2 is YFSETQ. The CDR3 runs to 12 residues. Trimming took off 4 bases at V and 6 bases at J, with 10 bases between the two ends. CDR3 loop: CASSGGHPEAFF. CDR3 DNA: TGCGCCAGCAGCGGCGGACACCCTGAAGCTTTCTTT.

V usage is TRBV19 and J usage is TRBJ1-2; 8 nucleotides agree with TRBD1. Germline CDR1 reads LNHDA; CDR2 reads SQIVND (reference sequence). The junction had 5 bases not matched to a gene; V was cut back by 3 bases and J by 2 bases. The CDR3 covers 15 residues. Written as DNA, the CDR3 is TGTGCCAGTAGTATCCGGGACAGGCAAAACTATGGCTACACCTTC. Its protein product is CASSIRDRQNYGYTF.

The rearrangement links TRBV4-2 to TRBJ1-6, with D tentatively TRBD1 (5 bases). Germline-derived CDR1 and CDR2 are LGHNA and YNFKEQ. The CDR3 runs 16 residues. Trimming took 0 bases from V and 7 from J, leaving 13 bases between them. The DNA of the CDR3 is TGTGCCAGCAGCCAAGAACGGGACGGGTGGAATTCACCCCTCCACTTT. Encoded protein: CASSQERDGWNSPLHF.

The sample holds many counts of this clonotype. This rearrangement joins TRBV3-1 to TRBJ1-1; D is unresolved. The germline V gene encodes CDR1 LGHDT and CDR2 YNNKEL (reference sequence). The V end was cut by 4 bases, the J end by 0 bases, with 27 bases between. This CDR3 region has 20 residues. The CDR3 DNA reads as TGTGCCAGCAGCCCACAAATTTCCGGACGCATTAGGGAAATGAACACTGAAGCTTTCTTT. As protein: CASSPQISGRIREMNTEAFF.

This clonotype was observed a few times. V and J are TRBV12-3 or TRBV12-4 and TRBJ2-7; D is unresolved. This CDR3 is built from 16 residues. V was shortened by 5 bases and J by 0 bases, with 17 bases between the two germline ends. Here the CDR3 DNA reads TGTGCCAGCAGTCTGGGGTATGGGGTCGTCTCCTACGAGCAGTACTTC. Translated: CASSLGYGVVSYEQYF.

Turning to this clonotype: A single base separates this from a much larger clone, so it may be a read error. V usage is TRBV6-2 or TRBV6-3 and J usage is TRBJ1-1, with a possible D match to TRBD1 (5 bases). The CDR3 covers 14 residues. V lost 5 bases and J lost 6, with 16 bases in between. Germline V gene lookup returns CDR1 MNHEY and CDR2 SVGEGT. CDR3: CASSRQGVGSEAFF. The CDR3 region has the DNA TGTGCCAGCAGTCGGCAGGGCGTTGGATCTGAAGCTTTCTTT.

This clonotype was seen once. Given a much more abundant clone one base away, this may be a read error. Because it lacks the conserved phenylalanine or tryptophan at the end, this CDR3 is likely a read error. The chain joins TRBV12-3 or TRBV12-4 to TRBJ1-5, with a possible D match to TRBD1 (6 bases). V gave up 4 bases and J gave up 0 bases, with 19 bases separating them. There are 18 residues in the CDR3. The CDR3 sequence: CASSWGGTTLSSNQPQHS. For the CDR3, the DNA is TGTGCCAGCAGTTGGGGGGGCACCACCCTTAGTAGCAATCAGCCCCAGCATTCT.

A few counts support this clonotype. The V and J genes are TRBV6-2 or TRBV6-3 and TRBJ2-1; 11 bases line up with TRBD2. V lost 6 bases to trimming and J lost 5 bases; unmatched junction nucleotides: 6. Germline V gene sequence: CDR1 MNHEY, CDR2 SVGEGT. The CDR3 contains 15 residues. The CDR3 DNA is TGTGCCAGCAGATATCTAGCGGGGGGAAACAATGAGCAGTTCTTC. It specifies CASRYLAGGNNEQFF.

The gene calls are TRBV6-1 and TRBJ2-1; D unresolved. CDR1 and CDR2 (germline): MNHNS, SASEGT. Trimming took off 8 bases at V and 5 bases at J, with 13 bases between the two ends. This CDR3 has 13 residues. CDR3 loop: CASGLTVNNEQFF. The CDR3 nucleotides read TGTGCCAGCGGCCTGACGGTGAACAATGAGCAGTTCTTC.